This TCR beta chain was identified in a study of post-analysis software for immune sequencing data. Study-wide context: Patients with relapsing-remitting, secondary progressive and progressive-relapsing multiple sclerosis courses were all represented. General study results and limits: Strong co-clustering by F measure linked samples that shared a preparation batch. Controls had significantly higher normalized Chao1 diversity than multiple sclerosis patients. When patients were compared with controls, about five TRBV segments were more frequent, TRBV5-6, TRBV5-1 and TRBV20-1 among them.

This CDR3 has 14 residues. The germline V gene has CDR1 LGHNA and CDR2 YSLEER. A note on this clonotype: Its antigen is currently unknown.

Unique molecular identifiers tagged the TCR beta cDNA libraries. Input of roughly 0.85 to 11 million T cells yielded 450,000 to 550,000 cDNA molecules. TCRdb reanalysed the PCR reads using MiXCR and keeps one entry per CDR3 protein. The sample records 600,000 to 750,000 distinct CDR3 sequences, 55% to 60% being singletons. The J gene is TRBJ2-7, the V gene TRBV4-3; 8 bases are shared with TRBD1. Gene TRBJ2-5 matches the end of the DNA better, so the J call may be wrong. The TCR comes from a girl aged 2-15 years with multiple sclerosis. The sample taken for sequencing was blood. CDR3 sequence: CASSQDNRGETQYF. The CDR3 coding sequence is TGCGCCAGCAGCCAAGATAACAGGGGGGAGACCCAGTACTTC.